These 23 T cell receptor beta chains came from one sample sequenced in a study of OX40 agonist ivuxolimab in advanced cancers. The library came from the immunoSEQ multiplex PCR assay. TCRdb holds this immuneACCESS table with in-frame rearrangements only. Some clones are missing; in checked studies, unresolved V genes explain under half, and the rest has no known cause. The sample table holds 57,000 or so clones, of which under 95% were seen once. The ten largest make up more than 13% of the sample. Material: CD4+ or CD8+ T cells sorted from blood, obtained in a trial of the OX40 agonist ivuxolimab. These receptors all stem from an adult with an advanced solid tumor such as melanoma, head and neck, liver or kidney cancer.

The CDR3 DNA reads as TGTGCCAGCTCACGACTAGCGGGGGTTGAGCAGTTCTTC. It is translated as CASSRLAGVEQFF. The rearrangement uses TRBV18 and TRBJ2-1; 12 nucleotides line up with TRBD2. The germline gives CDR1 KGHSH, CDR2 LQKENI. The CDR3 has 13 residues. V lost 4 bases, J lost 9 bases, and 1 base stayed unmatched.

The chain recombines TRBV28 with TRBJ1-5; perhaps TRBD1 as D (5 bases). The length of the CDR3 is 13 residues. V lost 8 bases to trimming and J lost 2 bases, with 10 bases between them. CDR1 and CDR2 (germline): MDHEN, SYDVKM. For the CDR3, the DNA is TGTGCCAGCCGGAGGGGTGGCAATCAGCCCCAGCATTTT. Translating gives CASRRGGNQPQHF.

The CDR3 spells CASSKIDRAGADTQYF. The CDR3 coding sequence is TGTGCCAGCAGCAAAATAGACAGGGCCGGCGCAGATACGCAGTATTTT. V is TRBV5-5 and J is TRBJ2-3; 7 bases are shared with TRBD1. The ends lost 4 bases at V and 4 bases at J; junction bases unmatched: 12. The CDR3 length is 16 residues. From germline, CDR1 is SGHKS and CDR2 YYEKEE (reference sequence).

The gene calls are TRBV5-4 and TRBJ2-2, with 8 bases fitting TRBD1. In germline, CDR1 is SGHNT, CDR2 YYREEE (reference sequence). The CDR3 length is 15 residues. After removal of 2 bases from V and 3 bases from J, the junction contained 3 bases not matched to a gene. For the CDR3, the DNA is TGTGCCAGCAGCTTTAAACAGGGGGACACCGGGGAGCTGTTTTTT. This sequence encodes CASSFKQGDTGELFF.

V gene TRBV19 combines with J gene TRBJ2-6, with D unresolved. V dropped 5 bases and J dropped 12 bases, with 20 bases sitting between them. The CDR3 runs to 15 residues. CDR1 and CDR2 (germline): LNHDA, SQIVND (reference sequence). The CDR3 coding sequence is TGTGCCAGTAGTTTCTCCATCTTTGGAAAAACCGTCCTGACTTTC. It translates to CASSFSIFGKTVLTF.

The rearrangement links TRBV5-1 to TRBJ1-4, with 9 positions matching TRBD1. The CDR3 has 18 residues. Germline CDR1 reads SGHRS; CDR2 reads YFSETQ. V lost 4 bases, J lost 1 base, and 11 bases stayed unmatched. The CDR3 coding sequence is TGCGCCAGCAGCGCGACACCGGGACAGGGTGGAACTAATGAAAAACTGTTTTTT. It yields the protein CASSATPGQGGTNEKLFF.

The CDR3 loop is CASSIGASGVDEQYF. CDR3 DNA: TGCGCCAGCAGCATCGGGGCTAGCGGGGTGGACGAGCAGTACTTC. The chain couples TRBV5-1 to TRBJ2-7; 9 nucleotides match TRBD2. The CDR3 spans 15 residues. CDR1 and CDR2 (germline): SGHRS, YFSETQ. V lost 4 bases and J lost 5; bases outside the gene matches: 10.

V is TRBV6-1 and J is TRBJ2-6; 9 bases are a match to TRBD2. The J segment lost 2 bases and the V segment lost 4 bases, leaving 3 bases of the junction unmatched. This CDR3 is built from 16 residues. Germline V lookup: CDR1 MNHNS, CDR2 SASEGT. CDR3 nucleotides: TGTGCCAGCAGTGTGGGACTAGCAGCTGGGGCCAACGTCCTGACTTTC. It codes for CASSVGLAAGANVLTF.

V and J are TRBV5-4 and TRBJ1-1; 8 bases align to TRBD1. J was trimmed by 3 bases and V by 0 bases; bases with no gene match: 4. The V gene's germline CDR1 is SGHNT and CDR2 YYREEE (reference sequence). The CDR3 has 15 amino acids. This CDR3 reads CASSLARGLHTEAFF. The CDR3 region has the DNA TGTGCCAGCAGCTTGGCCAGGGGGCTCCACACTGAAGCTTTCTTT.

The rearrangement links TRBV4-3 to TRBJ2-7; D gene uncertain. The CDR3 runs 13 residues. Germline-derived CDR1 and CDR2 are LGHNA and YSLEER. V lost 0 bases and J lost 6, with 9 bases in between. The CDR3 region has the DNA TGCGCCAGCAGCCAAGAGGAAGGTGTCGAGCAGTACTTC. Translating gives CASSQEEGVEQYF.

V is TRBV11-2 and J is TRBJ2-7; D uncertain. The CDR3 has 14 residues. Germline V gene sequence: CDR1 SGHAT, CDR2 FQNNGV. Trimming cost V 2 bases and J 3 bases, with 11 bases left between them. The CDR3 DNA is TGTGCCAGCAGCTTACAGGCCTTGGGCTACGAGCAGTACTTC. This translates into CASSLQALGYEQYF.

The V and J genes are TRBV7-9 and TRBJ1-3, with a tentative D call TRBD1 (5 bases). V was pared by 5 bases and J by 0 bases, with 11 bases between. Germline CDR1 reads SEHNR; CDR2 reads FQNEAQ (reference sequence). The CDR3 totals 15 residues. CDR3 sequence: CASSPGQNSGNTIYF. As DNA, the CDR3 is TGTGCCAGCAGCCCAGGGCAGAACTCTGGAAACACCATATATTTT. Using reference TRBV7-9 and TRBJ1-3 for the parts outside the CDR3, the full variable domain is DTGVSQNPRHKITKRGQNVTFRCDPISEHNRLYWYRQTLGQGPEFLTYFQNEAQLEKSRLLSDRFSAERPKGSFSTLEIQRTEQGDSAMYLCASSPGQNSGNTIYFGEGSWLTVV.

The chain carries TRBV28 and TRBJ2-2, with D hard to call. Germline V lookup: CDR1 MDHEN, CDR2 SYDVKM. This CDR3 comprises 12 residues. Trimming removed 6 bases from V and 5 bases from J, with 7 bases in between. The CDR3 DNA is TGTGCCAGCAGGTTCGAGACCGGGGAGCTGTTTTTT. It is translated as CASRFETGELFF.

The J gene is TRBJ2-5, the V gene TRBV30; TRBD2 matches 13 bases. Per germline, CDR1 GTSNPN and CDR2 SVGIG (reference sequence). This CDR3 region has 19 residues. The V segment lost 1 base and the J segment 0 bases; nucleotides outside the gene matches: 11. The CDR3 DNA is TGTGCCTGGAGTGCCCATTACGGGACTAGCGGGATGTACCAAGAGACCCAGTACTTC. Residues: CAWSAHYGTSGMYQETQYF.

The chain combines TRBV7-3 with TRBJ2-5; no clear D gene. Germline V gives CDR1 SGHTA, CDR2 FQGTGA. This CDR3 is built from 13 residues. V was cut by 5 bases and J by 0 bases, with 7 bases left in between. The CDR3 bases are TGTGCCAGCAGCCTGCGGTACCAAGAGACCCAGTACTTC. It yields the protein CASSLRYQETQYF. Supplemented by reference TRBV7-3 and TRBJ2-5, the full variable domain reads GAGVSQTPSNKVTEKGKYVELRCDPISGHTALYWYRQSLGQGPEFLIYFQGTGAADDSGLPNDRFFAVRPEGSVSTLKIQRTERGDSAVYLCASSLRYQETQYFGPGTRLLVL.

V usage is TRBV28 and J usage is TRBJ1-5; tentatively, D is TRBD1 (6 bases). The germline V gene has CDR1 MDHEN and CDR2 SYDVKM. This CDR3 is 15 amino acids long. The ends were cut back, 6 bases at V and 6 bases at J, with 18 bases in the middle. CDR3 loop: CASSRRGGIGQPQHF. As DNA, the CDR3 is TGTGCCAGCAGCCGGAGGGGGGGGATAGGTCAGCCCCAGCATTTT.

The CDR3 loop is CASGPQGPGELFF. CDR3 coding DNA: TGTGCCAGCGGACCACAGGGTCCCGGGGAGCTGTTTTTT. This chain joins TRBV6-6 and TRBJ2-2, with a possible D match to TRBD1 (6 bases). V was cut by 8 bases and J by 6 bases, with 13 bases left in between. This CDR3 comprises 13 residues. Germline CDR1 MNHNY, CDR2 SVGAGI (reference sequence).

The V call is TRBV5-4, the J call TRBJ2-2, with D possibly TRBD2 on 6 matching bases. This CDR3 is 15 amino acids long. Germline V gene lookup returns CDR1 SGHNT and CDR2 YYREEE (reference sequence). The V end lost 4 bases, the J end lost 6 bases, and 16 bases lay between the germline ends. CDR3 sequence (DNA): TGTGCCAGCAGCGGCCAGGGCGGGAAGGCCGGGGAGCTGTTTTTT. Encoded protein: CASSGQGGKAGELFF.

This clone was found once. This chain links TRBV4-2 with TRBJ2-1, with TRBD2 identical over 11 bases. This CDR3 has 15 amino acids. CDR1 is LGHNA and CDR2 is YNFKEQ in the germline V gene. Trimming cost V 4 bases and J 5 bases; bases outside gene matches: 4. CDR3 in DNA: TGTGCCAGCAGCCTCACTAGCGGGAGCAACAATGAGCAGTTCTTC. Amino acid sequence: CASSLTSGSNNEQFF.

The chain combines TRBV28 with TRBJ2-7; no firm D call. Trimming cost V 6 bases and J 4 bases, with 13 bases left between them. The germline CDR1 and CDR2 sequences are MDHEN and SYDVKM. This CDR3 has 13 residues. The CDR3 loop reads CASRGSLWYEQYF. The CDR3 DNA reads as TGTGCCAGCAGGGGTTCCCTGTGGTACGAGCAGTACTTC. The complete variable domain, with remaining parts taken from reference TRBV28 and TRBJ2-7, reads DVKVTQSSRYLVKRTGEKVFLECVQDMDHENMFWYRQDPGLGLRLIYFSYDVKMKEKGDIPEGYSVSREKKERFSLILESASTNQTSMYLCASRGSLWYEQYFGPGTRLTVT.

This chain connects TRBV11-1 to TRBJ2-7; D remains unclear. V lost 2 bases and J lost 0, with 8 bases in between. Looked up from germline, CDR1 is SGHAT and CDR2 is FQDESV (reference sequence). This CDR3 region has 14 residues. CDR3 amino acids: CASSLMATSYEQYF. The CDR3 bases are TGTGCCAGCAGCTTAATGGCCACCTCCTACGAGCAGTACTTC.

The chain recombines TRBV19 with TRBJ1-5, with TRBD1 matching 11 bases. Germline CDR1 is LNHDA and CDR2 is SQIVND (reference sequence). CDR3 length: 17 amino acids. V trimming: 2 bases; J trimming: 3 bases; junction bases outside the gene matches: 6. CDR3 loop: CASSILRTGGVNQPQHF. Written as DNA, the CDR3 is TGTGCCAGTAGTATATTGCGGACAGGGGGCGTCAATCAGCCCCAGCATTTT. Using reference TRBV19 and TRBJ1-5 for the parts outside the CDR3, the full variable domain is DGGITQSPKYLFRKEGQNVTLSCEQNLNHDAMYWYRQDPGQGLRLIYYSQIVNDFQKGDIAEGYSVSREKKESFPLTVTSAQKNPTAFYLCASSILRTGGVNQPQHFGDGTRLSIL.

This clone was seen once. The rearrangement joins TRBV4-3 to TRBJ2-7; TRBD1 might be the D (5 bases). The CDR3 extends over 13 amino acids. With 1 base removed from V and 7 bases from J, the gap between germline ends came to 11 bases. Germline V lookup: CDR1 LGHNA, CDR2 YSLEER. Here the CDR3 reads CASSQARGLEQYF. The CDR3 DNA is TGCGCCAGCAGCCAAGCAAGGGGATTGGAGCAGTACTTC.